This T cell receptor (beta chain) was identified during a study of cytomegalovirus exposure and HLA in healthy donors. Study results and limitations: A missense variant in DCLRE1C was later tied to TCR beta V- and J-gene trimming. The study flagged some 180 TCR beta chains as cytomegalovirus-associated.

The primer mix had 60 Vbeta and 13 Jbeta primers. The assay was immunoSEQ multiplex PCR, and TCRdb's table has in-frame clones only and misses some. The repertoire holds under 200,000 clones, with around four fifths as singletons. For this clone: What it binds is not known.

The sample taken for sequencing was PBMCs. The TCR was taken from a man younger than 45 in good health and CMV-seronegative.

The CDR3, as DNA: TGTGCCAGCAGTCCCCGGGGGTCTAGCTCCTACGAGCAGTACTTC. The encoded protein is CASSPRGSSSYEQYF. The chain combines TRBV28 with TRBJ2-7, with D possibly matching TRBD2 (6 bases). V shed 5 bases and J shed 0 bases, with 14 bases lying between them. Looked up from germline, CDR1 is MDHEN and CDR2 is SYDVKM. The CDR3 has 15 amino acids.